The next 16 T cell receptor beta chains were all read from a single sample in a study of control samples from healthy donors and cancer patients. Repertoires were generated with immunoSEQ multiplex PCR, while TCRdb's copy carries only in-frame clones and drops some. The table lists some 150,000 clones, approximately 93% of them singletons, with 2% to 2.5% in the top ten. Sequencing was performed on blood. These receptors originate from a man aged 50 or older in good health.

This chain uses TRBV24-1 with TRBJ1-4; possible D gene TRBD1, 6 bases. CDR1 KGHDR and CDR2 SFDVKD come from the germline V gene. This CDR3 is 15 amino acids long. V lost 4 bases to trimming and J lost 3 bases, with 11 bases between them. This chain's CDR3 is CATSDPGTPNEKLFF. CDR3 nucleotides: TGTGCCACCAGTGACCCCGGGACACCTAATGAAAAACTGTTTTTT.

The CDR3 region is CATSDPGLAGMADTQYF. In nucleotides, the CDR3 is TGTGCCACCAGTGATCCGGGACTAGCGGGAATGGCAGATACGCAGTATTTT. J is TRBJ2-3 and V is TRBV24-1; TRBD2 matches at 13 bases. The CDR3 is 17 amino acids. Germline V gene sequence: CDR1 KGHDR, CDR2 SFDVKD. J lost 4 bases, V lost 3 bases, and 6 bases had no gene match.

The chain is built from TRBV6-4 and TRBJ1-2; D gene unclear. CDR3 length equals 11 residues. CDR1 is MRHNA, CDR2 SNTAGT, per germline. Trimming pared 6 bases from V and 6 bases from J, leaving 8 bases between. The CDR3 sequence: CASRGVDGYTF. CDR3 DNA sequence: TGTGCCAGCAGGGGCGTAGATGGCTACACCTTC.

The rearrangement uses TRBV19 and TRBJ1-4, with 8 bases that match TRBD1. The CDR3 consists of 16 residues. Germline CDR1 is LNHDA and CDR2 is SQIVND (reference sequence). V trimming: 5 bases; J trimming: 8 bases; junction bases outside the gene matches: 13. The CDR3 nucleotides read TGTGCCAGTAGTCGTGGTCCGGGGACAGGCTCCGAAAAACTGTTTTTT. Protein sequence: CASSRGPGTGSEKLFF. Filled out from reference TRBV19 and TRBJ1-4, the complete variable domain reads DGGITQSPKYLFRKEGQNVTLSCEQNLNHDAMYWYRQDPGQGLRLIYYSQIVNDFQKGDIAEGYSVSREKKESFPLTVTSAQKNPTAFYLCASSRGPGTGSEKLFFGSGTQLSVL.

The J gene is TRBJ2-2, the V gene TRBV7-3; either TRBD1 or TRBD2 may fit D (5 bases each). From germline, CDR1 is SGHTA and CDR2 FQGTGA. The CDR3 runs 14 residues. V dropped 7 bases and J dropped 0 bases, with 9 bases sitting between them. CDR3 nucleotide sequence: TGTGCCAGCAACCCGGGACCGAACACCGGGGAGCTGTTTTTT. Its translation is CASNPGPNTGELFF.

The genes are TRBV6-4 and TRBJ1-4; D call uncertain. In germline, CDR1 is MRHNA, CDR2 SNTAGT. V was pared by 11 bases and J by 0 bases, with 10 bases between. This CDR3 has 13 residues. This CDR3 reads CASIFATNEKLFF. CDR3 nucleotide sequence: TGTGCCTCCATATTTGCAACTAATGAAAAACTGTTTTTT.

The chain uses TRBV28 and TRBJ2-7, with D perhaps matching TRBD1 or TRBD2 (5 bases each). Germline-derived CDR1 and CDR2 are MDHEN and SYDVKM. V gave up 8 bases and J gave up 2 bases, with 7 bases separating them. The CDR3 has 11 amino acids. The DNA for the CDR3 is TGTGCCAGCGGGACCACCTACGAGCAGTACTTC. Translating it yields CASGTTYEQYF.

V usage is TRBV3-1 (or the pseudogene TRBV3-2) and J usage is TRBJ1-2; no definite D call. This CDR3 comprises 15 residues. In germline, CDR1 is LGHDT, CDR2 YNNKEL (reference sequence). V was shortened by 4 bases and J by 1 base, with 13 bases between the two germline ends. CDR3 sequence reads: CASSPEIGLNYGYTF. The CDR3 DNA follows: TGTGCCAGCAGCCCGGAAATCGGGCTTAACTATGGCTACACCTTC.

V and J are TRBV5-1 and TRBJ1-2, with D possibly TRBD1 on 6 matching bases. CDR1 is SGHRS and CDR2 is YFSETQ in the germline V gene. This CDR3 contains 15 residues. V lost 3 bases and J lost 4, with 16 bases in between. CDR3 sequence: CASSSRGREIYGYTF. CDR3 coding DNA: TGCGCCAGCAGCTCCAGGGGCCGCGAGATCTATGGCTACACCTTC.

The chain recombines TRBV19 with TRBJ2-7; 7 bases fit TRBD2. After removal of 4 bases from V and 4 bases from J, the junction contained 7 bases not matched to a gene. The CDR3 totals 14 residues. Germline values: CDR1 LNHDA, CDR2 SQIVND (reference sequence). The CDR3 DNA sequence: TGTGCCAGTAGTAAGGTGCGGGAGACGTACGAGCAGTACTTC. This codes for CASSKVRETYEQYF.

V gene TRBV11-3 combines with J gene TRBJ2-7, with D possibly being TRBD2 (5 bases). The CDR3 length is 13 residues. Trimming stripped 5 bases from V and 7 bases from J, with 15 bases between. The germline gives CDR1 SGHNT, CDR2 YENEEA. CDR3 bases: TGTGCCAGCAGCCCGCGCGGGTCCCGGGAGCAGTACTTC. Translation gives CASSPRGSREQYF.

A note on this clone: Within the sample, other DNA sequences also encode this same CDR3. The chain is built from TRBV3-1 (or the pseudogene TRBV3-2) and TRBJ1-2; TRBD1 is a possible D gene (6 bases). The length of the CDR3 is 14 residues. CDR1 and CDR2 from the germline V gene are LGHDT and YNNKEL (reference sequence). Trimming pared 1 base from V and 2 bases from J, leaving 8 bases between. The CDR3 loop is CASSQGRGNYGYTF. For the CDR3, the DNA is TGTGCCAGCAGCCAAGGTAGGGGGAACTATGGCTACACCTTC.

The rearrangement links TRBV16 to TRBJ2-2; possibly TRBD2 for D (5 bases). The germline CDR1 and CDR2 sequences are KGHSY and FQNENV. V was clipped by 0 bases and J by 6 bases, with 8 bases between them. The CDR3 has 14 residues. CDR3 region: CASSQSLGAGELFF. CDR3 DNA sequence: TGTGCCAGCAGCCAATCTCTCGGGGCCGGGGAGCTGTTTTTT.

The chain carries TRBV28 and TRBJ1-2; no clear D. This CDR3 has 14 residues. The V gene's germline CDR1 is MDHEN and CDR2 SYDVKM. Trimming took 1 base from V and 5 from J, leaving 11 bases between them. CDR3 nucleotides: TGTGCCAGCAGTTTATTAGGGCAGGTATATGGCTACACCTTC. Protein product: CASSLLGQVYGYTF.

The chain couples TRBV7-9 to TRBJ2-3, with 12 positions matching TRBD2. CDR1 SEHNR and CDR2 FQNEAQ come from the germline V gene (reference sequence). Trimming cost V 6 bases and J 5 bases; bases outside gene matches: 15. CDR3 length: 18 residues. The CDR3 bases are TGTGCCAGCAGAAATTCCCTGAGACTAGCGGGAGTTAGAGATACGCAGTATTTT. Translating gives CASRNSLRLAGVRDTQYF.

CDR3 in amino acids: CASSDSRGPNSPLHF. As DNA, the CDR3 is TGCGCCAGCAGTGATTCGAGGGGGCCCAATTCACCCCTCCACTTT. The rearrangement uses TRBV10-1 and TRBJ1-6, with 7 bases fitting TRBD1. The germline V gene has CDR1 WNHNN and CDR2 SYGVQD (reference sequence). V lost 3 bases and J lost 7; bases outside the gene matches: 6. The CDR3 spans 15 residues.